The present entry profiles one TCR beta chain with its context. Its target antigen remains unknown. At one end, the junction sequence differs from germline, possibly due to a read error. The library was made by the immunoSEQ multiplex PCR assay. TCRdb carries this immuneACCESS record with in-frame sequences only. Its versions omit some clonotypes, under half of them owing to an unresolved V gene in the studies checked, with the rest unexplained. The sample profile shows 80,000 to 95,000 clones; 90% to 97% of them were found once. Together, the top ten hold around 0.28% of the sample. From the germline V gene, CDR1 is SGHDT and CDR2 is YYEEEE. Reading from cysteine to phenylalanine, the CDR3 counts 13 amino acids. CDR3 DNA only is kept here, 39 bases in frame from base 1. The record originates from a study of technical replicates of blood from several donors (dated by TCRdb to about 2017).

This chain joins TRBV5-6 to TRBJ1-1, with no confident D gene call. Sample: T cells isolated from PBMCs. The receptor was isolated from a human donor in good health. The CDR3 reads as follows: CASNLALYTEAFF. Read as DNA, the sequence is TGTGCCAGCAACTTGGCCCTTTACACTGAAGCTTTCTTT.